This T cell receptor (beta chain) appears in the sequencing data of a study of T-cell memory formation after mild COVID-19. Study summary: TCR clusters showed largely donor specificity.

TCR alpha and TCR beta cDNA libraries carrying sample barcodes and UMIs came from 5'RACE with constant-segment primers. MiXCR, applied by TCRdb to the 5' RACE reads, yields one record per CDR3 protein. Among roughly 110,000 distinct CDR3 sequences listed, around 12% were seen once. Concerning this clonotype itself: The antigen is unknown.

The CDR3 runs 14 residues. Germline V gene lookup returns CDR1 ENHRY and CDR2 SYGVKD. J gave up 5 bases and V 5 bases, and 3 bases lay outside the gene matches. General study points: Clones contracting over day 15 to 85 were CD4/CD8 balanced, with later expanders leaning CD4+. Those CD4+ clones that contracted were mainly in CM and EM (CD8+ ones in EMRA).

The material sequenced was PBMCs or a T cell subset sorted from them (not recorded which). The J gene is TRBJ1-5, the V gene TRBV10-3; 10 positions agree with TRBD1. The source is an adult woman who had mild COVID-19 (a few samples of this study predate the infection). Cell type and time point are not known. CDR3 amino acids: CAISYGTGDQPQHF. CDR3 bases: TGTGCCATCAGTTACGGGACAGGGGATCAGCCCCAGCATTTT.